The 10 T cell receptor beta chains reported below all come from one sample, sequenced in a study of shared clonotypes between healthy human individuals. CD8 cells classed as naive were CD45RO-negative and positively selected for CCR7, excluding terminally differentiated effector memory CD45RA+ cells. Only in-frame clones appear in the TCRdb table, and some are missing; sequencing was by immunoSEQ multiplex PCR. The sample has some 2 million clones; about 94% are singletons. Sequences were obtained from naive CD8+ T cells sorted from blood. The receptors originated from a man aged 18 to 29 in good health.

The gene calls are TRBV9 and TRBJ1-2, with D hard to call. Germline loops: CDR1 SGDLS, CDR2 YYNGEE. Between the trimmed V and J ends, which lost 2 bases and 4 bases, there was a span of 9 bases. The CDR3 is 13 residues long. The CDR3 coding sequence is TGTGCCAGCAGCGTCGAACTCGGCTATGGCTACACCTTC. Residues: CASSVELGYGYTF.

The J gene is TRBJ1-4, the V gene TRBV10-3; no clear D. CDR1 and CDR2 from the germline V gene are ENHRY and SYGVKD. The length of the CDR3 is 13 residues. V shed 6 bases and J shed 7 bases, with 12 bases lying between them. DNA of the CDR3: TGTGCCATCAGGGGCGGTACTGGTGAAAAACTGTTTTTT. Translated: CAIRGGTGEKLFF.

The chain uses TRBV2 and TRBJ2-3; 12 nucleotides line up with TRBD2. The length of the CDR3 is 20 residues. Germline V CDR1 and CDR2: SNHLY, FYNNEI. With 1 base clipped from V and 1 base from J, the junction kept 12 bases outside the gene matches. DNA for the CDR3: TGTGCCAGCAGTGAAGAGATTCTAGCGGGGGGGATTGTCCGCACAGATACGCAGTATTTT. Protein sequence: CASSEEILAGGIVRTDTQYF.

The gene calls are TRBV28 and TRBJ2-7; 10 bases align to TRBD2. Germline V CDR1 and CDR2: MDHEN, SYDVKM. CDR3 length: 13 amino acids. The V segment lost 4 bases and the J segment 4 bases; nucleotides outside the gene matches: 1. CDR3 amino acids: CASSWGLAYEQYF. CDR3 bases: TGTGCCAGCAGTTGGGGACTAGCGTACGAGCAGTACTTC.

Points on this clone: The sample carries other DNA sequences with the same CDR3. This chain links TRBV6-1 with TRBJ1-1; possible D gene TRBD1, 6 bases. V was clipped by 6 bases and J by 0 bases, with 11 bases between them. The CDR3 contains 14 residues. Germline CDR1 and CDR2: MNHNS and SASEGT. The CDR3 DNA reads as TGTGCCAGCAGCGTAACAGGGTTGAACACTGAAGCTTTCTTT. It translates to CASSVTGLNTEAFF.

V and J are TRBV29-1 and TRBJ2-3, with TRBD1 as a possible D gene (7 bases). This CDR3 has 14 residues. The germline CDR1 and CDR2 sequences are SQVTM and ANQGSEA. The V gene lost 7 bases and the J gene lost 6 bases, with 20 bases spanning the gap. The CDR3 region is CSAPGQAGSDTQYF. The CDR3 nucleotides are TGCAGCGCACCCGGACAGGCCGGGAGCGATACGCAGTATTTT.

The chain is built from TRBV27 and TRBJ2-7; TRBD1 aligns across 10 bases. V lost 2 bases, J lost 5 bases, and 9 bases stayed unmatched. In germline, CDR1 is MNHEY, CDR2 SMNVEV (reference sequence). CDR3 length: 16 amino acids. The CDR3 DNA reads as TGTGCCAGCAGTTTAATAGGGACAGGGGAAACCCACGAGCAGTACTTC. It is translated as CASSLIGTGETHEQYF.

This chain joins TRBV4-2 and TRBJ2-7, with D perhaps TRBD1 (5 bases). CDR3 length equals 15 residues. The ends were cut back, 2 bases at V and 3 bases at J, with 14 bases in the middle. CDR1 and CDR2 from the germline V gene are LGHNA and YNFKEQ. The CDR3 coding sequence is TGTGCCAGCAGCCAACATACAGACAGTCTCTACGAGCAGTACTTC. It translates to CASSQHTDSLYEQYF.

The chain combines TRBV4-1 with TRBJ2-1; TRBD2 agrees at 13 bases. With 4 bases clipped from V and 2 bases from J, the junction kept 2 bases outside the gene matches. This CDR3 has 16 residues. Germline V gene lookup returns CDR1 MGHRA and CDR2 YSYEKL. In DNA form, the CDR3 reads TGCGCCAGCAGCCTTGGACTAGCGGGAGCCTACAATGAGCAGTTCTTC. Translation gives CASSLGLAGAYNEQFF.

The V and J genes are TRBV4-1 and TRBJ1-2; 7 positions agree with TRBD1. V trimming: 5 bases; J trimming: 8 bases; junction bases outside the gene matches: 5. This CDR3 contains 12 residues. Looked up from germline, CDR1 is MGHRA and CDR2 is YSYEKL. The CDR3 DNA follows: TGCGCCAGCAGCGAGACAGGGAAGGGCTACACCTTC. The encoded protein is CASSETGKGYTF.